This T cell receptor beta chain was recorded in a study of regulatory T cells in long-lasting Graves disease. Study-level results: Patients with persistent disease showed a bias toward TRBV28, TRBJ1-2 and TRBJ2-5.

This clonotype was recorded many times. What it recognizes is unknown. According to the study, TCR beta libraries were built with iRepertoire HTBI primers and CDR3-region Arm-PCR. TCRdb reprocessed the multiplex PCR reads via MiXCR and lists one record per CDR3 protein. Of about 220,000 distinct CDR3 sequences detected, approximately 19% appear once; the ten largest clones hold 10% to 15%. This CDR3 comprises 15 residues. Germline assignment: CDR1 MNHEY and CDR2 SVGEGT. V lost 2 bases, J lost 8 bases, and 16 bases lay in between. As for time point: newly diagnosed GD, antithyroid drugs for less than 3 months. Extracted RNA from PBMCs served as the source of the TCR library. The same sample was also used in a study of T cells in Graves' hyperthyroidism and ophthalmopathy. From that second work: Hyperthyroidism patients were newly diagnosed, had disease duration under 2 months, and were aged 18 to 65 years. HTBI primers drove first-round RT-PCR of the TCR CDR3.

The source is a woman aged 25 to 39 with Graves disease. The sample was peripheral blood mononuclear cells (PBMCs), taken at new diagnosis, from a patient treated with antithyroid drugs. The chain links TRBV6-2 or TRBV6-3 to TRBJ2-1; D not certain. As DNA, the CDR3 is TGTGCCAGCAGTTACCAGAGAAGGGCCAGCGATGAGCAGTTCTTC. Amino acid sequence: CASSYQRRASDEQFF.